The rows below give T cell receptor beta chains drawn from one sample of a study of T cell clones after liver transplantation. The protocol was immunoSEQ multiplex PCR, while the TCRdb copy is restricted to in-frame clones and leaves out a portion. The top ten hold approximately 2.6% of the sample, which has more than 65,000 clones, about 88% seen once. The sample here was CD4+ T cells from blood, taken before liver transplant. These TCRs come from a human donor who received a liver transplant. The CDR3 runs from the conserved cysteine through the conserved F or W. A D gene is named only where the DNA matches it firmly. Clone sizes are given selectively: once, few, many, or a class where the clone is expanded.

>.|.|TRBJ1-2|TRBV19
CASRKVGSNYGYTF
TGTGCCAGTAGGAAGGTTGGCAGCAACTATGGCTACACCTTC
>.|.|TRBJ2-7|TRBV15
CATSRVQAGDEQYF
TGTGCCACCAGCAGAGTACAGGCCGGGGACGAGCAGTACTTC
>.|.|TRBJ1-4|TRBV27
CASSSWDNGGGKLFF
TGTGCCAGCAGTTCCTGGGACAACGGCGGGGGAAAACTGTTTTTT
>.|.|TRBJ1-5|TRBV4-1
CASSHDQGPQPQHF
TGCGCCAGCAGCCATGACCAGGGGCCTCAGCCCCAGCATTTT
>TRBD1|.|TRBJ1-4|TRBV29-1
CSVAGTGVEKLFF
TGCAGCGTCGCCGGGACAGGGGTTGAAAAACTGTTTTTT
>TRBD2|.|TRBJ2-5|TRBV14
CASSPGLAGGYWETQYF
TGTGCCAGCAGCCCCGGACTAGCGGGAGGGTATTGGGAGACCCAGTACTTC
>TRBD2|.|TRBJ2-1|TRBV5-1
CASSPSGNPTYNEQFF
TGCGCCAGCAGCCCGAGCGGGAACCCTACGTACAATGAGCAGTTCTTC
>.|.|TRBJ1-4|TRBV5-1
CASSRATNEKLFF
TGCGCCAGCAGCAGGGCAACTAATGAAAAACTGTTTTTT
>.|.|TRBJ2-6|TRBV10-2
CATAGLMTGANVLTF
TGCGCCACTGCGGGACTCATGACCGGGGCCAACGTCCTGACTTTC
>.|.|TRBJ2-5|TRBV15
CATSETGETQYF
TGTGCCACCAGCGAGACTGGAGAGACCCAGTACTTC
>.|.|TRBJ2-2|TRBV9
CASSVEGTGELFF
TGTGCCAGCAGCGTAGAAGGGACCGGGGAGCTGTTTTTT
>.|.|TRBJ2-3|TRBV7-9
CASSPPADTQYF
TGTGCCAGCAGCCCCCCGGCGGATACGCAGTATTTT
>TRBD1|.|TRBJ2-3|TRBV9
CASSPRQGSTDTQYF
TGTGCCAGCAGCCCCCGACAGGGTAGCACAGATACGCAGTATTTT
>TRBD1|.|TRBJ1-2|TRBV11-1
CASSLSSDRVHGYTF
TGTGCCAGCAGCTTAAGTTCCGACAGGGTACATGGCTACACCTTC
>TRBD1|.|TRBJ2-2|TRBV7-7
CASSTTGVNTGELFF
TGTGCCAGCAGTACTACAGGGGTGAACACCGGGGAGCTGTTTTTT
>.|once|TRBJ1-1|TRBV6-6
CASRLGGEGTEAFF
TGTGCCAGCCGCCTAGGGGGGGAAGGTACTGAAGCTTTCTTT
>.|.|TRBJ2-3|TRBV18
CASSPGATDTQYF
TGTGCCAGCTCGCCGGGGGCCACAGATACGCAGTATTTT
>.|.|TRBJ1-5|TRBV4-3
CASSQGRDQPQHF
TGCGCCAGCAGCCAAGGGCGAGATCAGCCCCAGCATTTT
>TRBD1|.|TRBJ2-1|TRBV28
CASSFRRTGGVEQFF
TGTGCCAGCAGTTTTCGTCGGACAGGGGGCGTTGAGCAGTTCTTC
>TRBD1|.|TRBJ1-5|TRBV28
CASSTTGATQPQHF
TGTGCCAGCAGTACGACAGGGGCAACTCAGCCCCAGCATTTT
>TRBD2|.|TRBJ2-2|TRBV28
CASSQFGRGRTRAGELFF
TGTGCCAGCAGTCAATTTGGGCGCGGGAGGACCAGAGCCGGGGAGCTGTTTTTT
>.|few|TRBJ1-5|TRBV2
CASRGDIQPQHF
TGTGCCAGCAGAGGGGACATTCAGCCCCAGCATTTT
>TRBD2|.|TRBJ2-1|TRBV7-9
CASSHLTSDNEQFF
TGTGCCAGCAGCCACCTGACTAGCGACAATGAGCAGTTCTTC
>TRBD1|.|TRBJ1-3|TRBV7-9
CASSFWTGLSGNTIYF
TGTGCCAGCAGCTTTTGGACAGGTCTCTCTGGAAACACCATATATTTT
>TRBD1|.|TRBJ2-1|TRBV11-3
CASSLSKGTGPVGEQFF
TGTGCCAGCAGCCTCTCGAAAGGGACAGGCCCTGTGGGTGAGCAGTTCTTC
>TRBD1|.|TRBJ2-5|TRBV4-2
CASSQDAGTGSKQETQYF
TGTGCCAGCAGCCAAGATGCCGGGACAGGGAGTAAACAAGAGACCCAGTACTTC
>.|.|TRBJ2-3|TRBV28
CASSFSQRSTDTQYF
TGTGCCAGCAGTTTTTCCCAGCGGAGCACAGATACGCAGTATTTT
>TRBD1|once|TRBJ2-3|TRBV9
CASSVAGTGLTDTQYF
TGTGCCAGCAGCGTAGCAGGGACAGGACTAACAGATACGCAGTATTTT
>.|.|TRBJ2-7|TRBV4-3
CASSQTGSSVEQYF
TGCGCCAGCAGCCAAACAGGGTCCTCTGTCGAGCAGTACTTC
>.|.|TRBJ2-2|TRBV7-8
CASSSAIKLVMTGELFF
TGTGCCAGCAGCTCTGCGATAAAACTAGTAATGACCGGGGAGCTGTTTTTT
>TRBD2|.|TRBJ2-5|TRBV7-9
CASSLVLAGTETQYF
TGTGCCAGCAGCTTGGTGCTAGCGGGCACGGAGACCCAGTACTTC
>TRBD2|.|TRBJ2-5|TRBV11-2
CASSRGTSGQGETQYF
TGTGCCAGCAGCCGCGGGACTAGCGGGCAGGGAGAGACCCAGTACTTC
>TRBD1|.|TRBJ1-1|TRBV11-2
CASSAWDRGFSAFF
TGTGCCAGCAGCGCCTGGGACAGGGGTTTCTCGGCTTTCTTT
>TRBD1|once|TRBJ1-4|TRBV10-3
CAISEFSGQGNEKLFF
TGTGCCATCAGTGAGTTCTCGGGACAGGGAAATGAAAAACTGTTTTTT
>.|.|TRBJ1-3|TRBV18
CASSPRFSGNTIYF
TGTGCCAGCTCACCCAGATTCTCTGGAAACACCATATATTTT
>.|.|TRBJ1-5|TRBV9
CASSEGGPNQPQHF
TGTGCCAGCAGCGAGGGAGGTCCCAATCAGCCCCAGCATTTT
>.|.|TRBJ1-4|TRBV9
CASSVGTAANEKLFF
TGTGCCAGCAGCGTAGGGACGGCCGCTAATGAAAAACTGTTTTTT
>.|.|TRBJ1-2|TRBV2
CASRMGTESGYTF
TGTGCCAGCAGGATGGGGACCGAATCTGGCTACACCTTC
>TRBD2|.|TRBJ2-1|TRBV28
CASSLPPLSIGTNLGSRHNEQFF
TGTGCCAGCAGTCTCCCCCCCTTGAGTATCGGGACTAACTTAGGCTCTCGACACAATGAGCAGTTCTTC
>TRBD2|once|TRBJ2-1|TRBV4-3
CASSQILAGHNEQFF
TGCGCCAGCAGCCAGATACTAGCGGGACACAATGAGCAGTTCTTC
>TRBD2|.|TRBJ2-5|TRBV4-2
CASSHGTSGGQETQYF
TGTGCCAGCAGCCACGGGACTAGCGGGGGCCAAGAGACCCAGTACTTC
>.|.|TRBJ2-4|TRBV5-6
CASSLASVKNIQYF
TGTGCCAGCAGCTTGGCTAGCGTCAAAAACATTCAGTACTTC
>TRBD2|.|TRBJ2-7|TRBV5-4
CASSRTGTSGHYEQYF
TGTGCCAGCAGCAGAACCGGGACTAGCGGACACTACGAGCAGTACTTC
>TRBD2|.|TRBJ2-4|TRBV28
CASSVGTSGPFLAKNIQYF
TGTGCCAGCAGTGTCGGGACTAGCGGACCCTTCTTAGCCAAAAACATTCAGTACTTC